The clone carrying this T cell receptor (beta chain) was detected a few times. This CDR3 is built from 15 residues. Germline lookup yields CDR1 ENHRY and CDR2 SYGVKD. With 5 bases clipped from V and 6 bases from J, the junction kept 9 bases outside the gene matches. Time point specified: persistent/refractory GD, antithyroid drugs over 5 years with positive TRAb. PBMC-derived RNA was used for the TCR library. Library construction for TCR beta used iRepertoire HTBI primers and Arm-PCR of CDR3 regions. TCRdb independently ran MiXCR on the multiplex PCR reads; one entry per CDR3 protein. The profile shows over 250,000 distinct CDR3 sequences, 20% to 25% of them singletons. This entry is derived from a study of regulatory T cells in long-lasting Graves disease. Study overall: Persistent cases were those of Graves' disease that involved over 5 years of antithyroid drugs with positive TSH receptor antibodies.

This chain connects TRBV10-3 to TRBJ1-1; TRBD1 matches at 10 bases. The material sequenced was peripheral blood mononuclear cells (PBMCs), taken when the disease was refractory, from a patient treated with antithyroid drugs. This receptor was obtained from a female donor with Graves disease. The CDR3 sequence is CAISYGTGEFAEAFF. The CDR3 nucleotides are TGTGCCATCAGTTATGGGACAGGGGAGTTCGCTGAAGCTTTCTTT.